Each of the 24 T cell receptor beta chains below was sequenced from the same sample in a study of neurological immune-mediated disorders. TCRdb reprocessed the 5' RACE reads with MiXCR, giving one entry per CDR3 protein. The sample carries around 18,000 distinct CDR3 sequences, under 35% recorded once. Source material: PBMCs. The receptors originated from a man aged 50-59 years with HTLV-1-associated myelopathy (HAM/TSP).

J is TRBJ2-3 and V is TRBV7-9, with 7 positions matching TRBD1. The V gene end was trimmed by 1 base and the J gene end by 6 bases; junction bases not matched to a gene: 1. CDR3 length: 13 residues. Germline V gene sequence: CDR1 SEHNR, CDR2 FQNEAQ (reference sequence). CDR3 sequence: CASSLGRGDTQYF. The CDR3, as DNA: TGTGCCAGCAGCTTAGGCAGGGGGGATACGCAGTATTTT.

This clonotype has only a few counts. This sequence joins TRBV3-1 and TRBJ2-7; D tentatively reads TRBD1 or TRBD2 (5 bases each). The CDR3 is made up of 13 amino acids. Germline V CDR1 and CDR2: LGHDT, YNNKEL (reference sequence). V was cut by 0 bases and J by 4 bases, with 7 bases left in between. The CDR3 here is CASSQEWGYEQYF. CDR3 DNA sequence: TGTGCCAGCAGCCAAGAATGGGGGTACGAGCAGTACTTC.

In its sample, this clonotype is medium-sized. The V call is TRBV5-1, the J call TRBJ2-7; 8 bases are shared with TRBD1. J was trimmed by 5 bases and V by 2 bases; bases with no gene match: 6. This CDR3 contains 14 residues. Germline V CDR1 and CDR2: SGHRS, YFSETQ. In DNA, the CDR3 is TGCGCCAGCAGCTTCCAGGGGGCCCCCCACGAGCAGTACTTC. Protein sequence: CASSFQGAPHEQYF.

This clonotype came up a few times. The chain carries TRBV30 and TRBJ2-2; D ambiguous. Germline V gene sequence: CDR1 GTSNPN, CDR2 SVGIG (reference sequence). The CDR3 totals 14 residues. Trimming removed 5 bases from V and 2 bases from J, with 12 bases in between. The CDR3 DNA reads as TGTGCCTGGGCGCGGCTAACTAACACCGGGGAGCTGTTTTTT. Protein: CAWARLTNTGELFF.

The chain uses TRBV29-1 and TRBJ2-3; D tentatively fits TRBD1 or TRBD2 (6 bases each). The V end lost 4 bases, the J end lost 3 bases, and 11 bases lay between the germline ends. CDR1 and CDR2 from the germline V gene are SQVTM and ANQGSEA. The CDR3 has 13 residues. The CDR3 region is CSVVGGQTDTQYF. The CDR3 nucleotides read TGCAGCGTTGTAGGGGGGCAGACAGATACGCAGTATTTT.

By sample fraction, this clonotype is medium-sized. This chain joins TRBV7-9 and TRBJ2-7; TRBD1 aligns across 9 bases. The CDR3 consists of 13 residues. V shed 7 bases, J shed 3 bases, and the junction held 4 bases outside the gene matches. Per the germline V gene, CDR1 is SEHNR and CDR2 is FQNEAQ (reference sequence). The CDR3 here is CASKEDRGYEQYF. The DNA of the CDR3 is TGTGCCAGCAAAGAGGACAGGGGCTACGAGCAGTACTTC. The variable domain in full, completed from reference TRBV7-9 and TRBJ2-7, reads DTGVSQNPRHKITKRGQNVTFRCDPISEHNRLYWYRQTLGQGPEFLTYFQNEAQLEKSRLLSDRFSAERPKGSFSTLEIQRTEQGDSAMYLCASKEDRGYEQYFGPGTRLTVT.

A few counts support this clonotype. The V call is TRBV20-1, the J call TRBJ1-1; D is unresolved. The CDR3 consists of 14 residues. In germline, CDR1 is DFQATT, CDR2 SNEGSKA (reference sequence). V was trimmed by 0 bases and J by 0 bases, leaving 8 bases between them. CDR3 in amino acids: CSARDARMNTEAFF. Here the CDR3 DNA reads TGCAGTGCTAGAGATGCCAGAATGAACACTGAAGCTTTCTTT.

This clonotype occurred many times. The chain joins TRBV28 to TRBJ2-2; D possibly matches TRBD1 or TRBD2 (5 bases each). Germline assignment: CDR1 MDHEN and CDR2 SYDVKM. The CDR3 is 14 amino acids. Trimming removed 5 bases at V and 7 bases at J, with 14 bases between. As DNA, the CDR3 is TGTGCCAGCAGTACCCCCGGGACGAACGGGGAGCTGTTTTTT. Amino acids: CASSTPGTNGELFF.

The chain carries TRBV7-2 and TRBJ2-7, with TRBD2 matching 7 bases. J gave up 3 bases and V 6 bases, and 2 bases lay outside the gene matches. The CDR3 is made up of 12 amino acids. Germline CDR1 SGHTA, CDR2 FQGNSA. CDR3 DNA: TGTGCCAGCAGTCGGACTAGCTACGAGCAGTACTTC. This sequence encodes CASSRTSYEQYF.

The chain uses TRBV19 and TRBJ1-2; possibly TRBD1 for D (5 bases). Germline V gene sequence: CDR1 LNHDA, CDR2 SQIVND (reference sequence). V lost 0 bases to trimming and J lost 8 bases, with 16 bases between them. CDR3 size: 15 residues. CDR3 residues: CASSIDRRTHAGYTF. The CDR3 DNA sequence: TGTGCCAGTAGTATAGATCGAAGGACACATGCGGGCTACACCTTC.

The chain recombines TRBV3-1 with TRBJ2-1; D may match TRBD1 or TRBD2 (5 bases each). The CDR3 contains 16 residues. The V gene's germline CDR1 is LGHDT and CDR2 YNNKEL (reference sequence). V lost 1 base and J 0 bases, leaving 10 bases between the germline ends. CDR3 sequence (DNA): TGTGCCAGCAGCCAAGGAGGGGTGGGCTCCTACAATGAGCAGTTCTTC. Protein product: CASSQGGVGSYNEQFF.

In this sample, this clonotype turned up a few times. The chain employs TRBV7-2 and TRBJ2-4; weak D call: TRBD1 (5 bases). The CDR3 loop spans 16 amino acids. V shed 1 base and J shed 6 bases, with 16 bases lying between them. Germline assignment: CDR1 SGHTA and CDR2 FQGNSA. The DNA for the CDR3 is TGTGCCAGCAGCTTAGGGGCAGGGATGGGTGGAAACATTCAGTACTTC. Translated, it gives CASSLGAGMGGNIQYF.

The sample holds one count of this clonotype. This CDR3 fails to terminate in the conserved phenylalanine or tryptophan, so it likely reflects a read error. The chain joins TRBV20-1 to TRBJ2-5; 11 nucleotides line up with TRBD2. Germline CDR1 DFQATT, CDR2 SNEGSKA (reference sequence). CDR3 length: 14 amino acids. V shed 5 bases and J 6 bases; nucleotides not matched to a gene: 8. Written as DNA, the CDR3 is TGCAGTGCTCTTAGCGGGGGGGCTGCAAAGACCCAGTACCTC. It yields the protein CSALSGGAAKTQYL.

There are a few counts of this clonotype. The chain combines TRBV5-1 with TRBJ2-4; the D is unclear. V dropped 1 base and J dropped 10 bases, with 12 bases sitting between them. Germline V lookup: CDR1 SGHRS, CDR2 YFSETQ. The length of the CDR3 is 13 residues. The CDR3 protein is CASSLQALGIQYF. In DNA form, the CDR3 reads TGCGCCAGCAGCTTGCAGGCCCTGGGTATTCAGTACTTC.

This clonotype was detected ten times or more. The chain is built from TRBV12-3 or TRBV12-4 and TRBJ2-5; TRBD1 agrees at 7 bases. CDR3 length equals 15 residues. Trimming at V came to 6 bases and at J to 2 bases, leaving 9 bases not matched to a gene. The CDR3 sequence: CASSPQDREQETQYF. The CDR3 nucleotides read TGTGCCAGCAGCCCGCAAGACAGGGAACAAGAGACCCAGTACTTC.

V is TRBV5-1 and J is TRBJ2-1; possible D gene TRBD1, 5 bases. Per the germline V gene, CDR1 is SGHRS and CDR2 is YFSETQ. Trimming left V 5 bases short and J 7 bases short, with 13 bases between. The CDR3 totals 13 residues. The DNA of the CDR3 is TGCGCCAGCAGAGCAGGGCCCGAAAATGAGCAGTTCTTC. The encoded protein is CASRAGPENEQFF.

A word on this clonotype: A much bigger clone sits one base away, suggesting this may be a read error. V is TRBV12-3 or TRBV12-4 and J is TRBJ2-4, with TRBD2 identical over 12 bases. CDR3 length: 20 residues. J gave up 0 bases and V 2 bases, and 11 bases lay outside the gene matches. The CDR3 loop is CASSLFALAGGGRAKNIQYF. The CDR3 nucleotides are TGTGCCAGCAGTTTATTTGCACTAGCGGGGGGAGGAAGAGCCAAAAACATTCAGTACTTC.

This clonotype counts as medium-sized. The rearrangement links TRBV7-9 to TRBJ2-5, with 10 bases that match TRBD1. Germline loops: CDR1 SEHNR, CDR2 FQNEAQ (reference sequence). The CDR3 runs to 15 residues. J gave up 5 bases and V 5 bases, and 8 bases lay outside the gene matches. The CDR3 sequence: CASSPTTGGAETQYF. In DNA, the CDR3 is TGTGCCAGCAGCCCTACGACAGGGGGCGCGGAGACCCAGTACTTC. Drawing the rest from reference TRBV7-9 and TRBJ2-5, the complete variable domain is DTGVSQNPRHKITKRGQNVTFRCDPISEHNRLYWYRQTLGQGPEFLTYFQNEAQLEKSRLLSDRFSAERPKGSFSTLEIQRTEQGDSAMYLCASSPTTGGAETQYFGPGTRLLVL.

CDR3 sequence: CSAGTGGPDEQFF. Written as DNA, the CDR3 is TGCAGTGCCGGGACAGGGGGCCCGGATGAGCAGTTCTTC. The chain uses TRBV20-1 and TRBJ2-1; 12 positions agree with TRBD1. The V gene's germline CDR1 is DFQATT and CDR2 SNEGSKA (reference sequence). The CDR3 has 13 residues. The J segment lost 8 bases and the V segment lost 6 bases, leaving 5 bases of the junction unmatched.

The table lists this clonotype with many counts. The rearrangement uses TRBV7-2 and TRBJ2-4, with 11 bases identical to TRBD1. The CDR3 runs to 14 residues. The J segment lost 7 bases and the V segment lost 5 bases, leaving 4 bases of the junction unmatched. CDR1 is SGHTA, CDR2 FQGNSA, per germline. The CDR3 sequence is CASSLGTGGNIQYF. The CDR3 coding sequence is TGTGCCAGCAGCCTCGGGACAGGGGGTAACATTCAGTACTTC.

The chain employs TRBV20-1 and TRBJ2-1; 10 nucleotides line up with TRBD2. There are 14 residues in the CDR3. The germline CDR1 and CDR2 sequences are DFQATT and SNEGSKA (reference sequence). J was trimmed by 3 bases and V by 6 bases; bases with no gene match: 5. This CDR3 is CSATGTSDYNEQFF. The CDR3 DNA reads as TGCAGTGCCACCGGGACTAGCGACTACAATGAGCAGTTCTTC.

By sample fraction, this clonotype is medium-sized. V and J are TRBV6-5 and TRBJ1-1; unclear D gene. Trimming took 2 bases from V and 5 from J, leaving 15 bases between them. The CDR3 covers 15 residues. CDR1 is MNHEY, CDR2 SVGAGI, per germline. The CDR3 DNA follows: TGTGCCAGCAGTTACGACTGGACTCAAAGGACTGAAGCTTTCTTT. This codes for CASSYDWTQRTEAFF.

In its sample, this clonotype ranks as medium-sized. The chain joins TRBV7-3 to TRBJ2-1; 14 bases align to TRBD2. The CDR3 spans 14 residues. J gave up 10 bases and V 5 bases, and 4 bases lay outside the gene matches. In germline, CDR1 is SGHTA, CDR2 FQGTGA. The CDR3 loop is CASSPWTSGGEQFF. The CDR3 DNA reads TGTGCCAGCAGCCCATGGACTAGCGGGGGGGAGCAGTTCTTC.

The rearrangement joins TRBV7-9 to TRBJ2-3, with D possibly being TRBD2 (6 bases). Germline-derived CDR1 and CDR2 are SEHNR and FQNEAQ (reference sequence). This CDR3 comprises 16 residues. Trimming pared 2 bases from V and 0 bases from J, leaving 12 bases between. The DNA for the CDR3 is TGTGCCAGCAGCTTATTTGTCGGGGGTAGCACAGATACGCAGTATTTT. It specifies CASSLFVGGSTDTQYF.